This entry features one T cell receptor (beta chain) sequence. Antigen: not known. Donors gave roughly 10 milliliters of peripheral blood apiece. It was with a sample-barcoded 5' primer and a J-beta primer mix that a second PCR of roughly 7 to 12 cycles was run. From each sample, at least 2.5 million paired-end reads containing CDR3 were obtained. MiXCR was run by TCRdb on the 5' RACE reads, yielding one entry per CDR3 protein. The sample shows 800,000 to 950,000 distinct CDR3 sequences, 45% to 50% of them seen only once. This sample is drawn from a study of blood T cells in healthy people across ages. Notes on the study in general: Strong correlation existed between TCR beta diversity and naive T cell percentage. Unknown donor CMV status possibly confounded expanded clonotype changes.

V was trimmed by 0 bases and J by 0 bases, leaving 12 bases between them. The CDR3 covers 15 residues. CDR1 is DFQATT, CDR2 SNEGSKA, per germline (reference sequence). Source material: blood. V is TRBV20-1 and J is TRBJ2-7; D may match TRBD1 or TRBD2 (5 bases each). The TCR was taken from a man aged 30 to 45 in good health. CDR3: CSAREPGTASYEQYF. The DNA of the CDR3 is TGCAGTGCTAGAGAGCCCGGGACGGCCTCCTACGAGCAGTACTTC.